This T cell receptor beta chain was recorded in a study of technical replicates of blood from a few donors. The germline V gene encodes CDR1 MDHEN and CDR2 SYDVKM. This CDR3 is 13 amino acids long. V was cut by 6 bases and J by 0 bases, with 5 bases left in between. Assay used: immunoSEQ multiplex PCR; TCRdb lists only in-frame clones, some missing. The table includes 9,500 to 15,000 clones, 92% detected once. Sequencing was done on a sample of PBMCs. This sequence originates from a human donor in good health. V gene TRBV28 combines with J gene TRBJ2-2; no clear D. This CDR3 reads CASRLSNTGELFF. DNA for the CDR3: TGTGCCAGCAGACTATCGAACACCGGGGAGCTGTTTTTT.